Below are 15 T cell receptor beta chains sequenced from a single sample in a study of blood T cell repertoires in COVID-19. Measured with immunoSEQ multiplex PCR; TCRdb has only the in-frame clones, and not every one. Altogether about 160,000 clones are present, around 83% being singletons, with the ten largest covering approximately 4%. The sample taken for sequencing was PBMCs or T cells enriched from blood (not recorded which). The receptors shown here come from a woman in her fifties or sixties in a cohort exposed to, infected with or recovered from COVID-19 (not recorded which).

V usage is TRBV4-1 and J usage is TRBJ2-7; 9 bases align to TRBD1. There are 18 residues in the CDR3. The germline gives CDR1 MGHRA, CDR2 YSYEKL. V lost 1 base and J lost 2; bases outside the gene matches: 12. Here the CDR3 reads CASSQGGGTGTGPYEQYF. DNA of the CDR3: TGCGCCAGCAGCCAAGGAGGGGGTACTGGGACAGGGCCCTACGAGCAGTACTTC.

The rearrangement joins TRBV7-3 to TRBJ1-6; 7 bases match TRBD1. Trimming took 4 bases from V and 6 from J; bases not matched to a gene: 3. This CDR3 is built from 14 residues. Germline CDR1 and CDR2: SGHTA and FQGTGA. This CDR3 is CASSSGDSNSPLHF. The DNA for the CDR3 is TGTGCCAGCAGCTCCGGGGACAGTAATTCACCCCTCCACTTT. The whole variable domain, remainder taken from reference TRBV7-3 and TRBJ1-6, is GAGVSQTPSNKVTEKGKYVELRCDPISGHTALYWYRQSLGQGPEFLIYFQGTGAADDSGLPNDRFFAVRPEGSVSTLKIQRTERGDSAVYLCASSSGDSNSPLHFGNGTRLTVT.

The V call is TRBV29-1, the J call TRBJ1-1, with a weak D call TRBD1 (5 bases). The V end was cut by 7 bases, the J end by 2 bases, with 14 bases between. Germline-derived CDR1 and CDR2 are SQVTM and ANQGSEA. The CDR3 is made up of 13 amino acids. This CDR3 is CSARNGGNTEAFF. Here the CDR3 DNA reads TGCAGCGCAAGAAACGGGGGTAACACTGAAGCTTTCTTT.

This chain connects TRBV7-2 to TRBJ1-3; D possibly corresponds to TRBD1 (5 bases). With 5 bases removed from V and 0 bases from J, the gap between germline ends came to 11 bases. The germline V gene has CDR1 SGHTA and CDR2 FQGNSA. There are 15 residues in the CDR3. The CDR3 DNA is TGTGCCAGCAGCCCACAGGTCCTCTCTGGAAACACCATATATTTT. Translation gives CASSPQVLSGNTIYF.

CDR3 sequence: CASSITGTGVRDTQYF. In DNA, the CDR3 is TGTGCCAGCAGTATTACCGGGACAGGGGTTAGAGATACGCAGTATTTT. The chain joins TRBV28 to TRBJ2-3; 10 bases are shared with TRBD1. The CDR3 has 16 residues. V was clipped by 5 bases and J by 5 bases; unmatched bases: 10. Germline V CDR1 and CDR2: MDHEN, SYDVKM.

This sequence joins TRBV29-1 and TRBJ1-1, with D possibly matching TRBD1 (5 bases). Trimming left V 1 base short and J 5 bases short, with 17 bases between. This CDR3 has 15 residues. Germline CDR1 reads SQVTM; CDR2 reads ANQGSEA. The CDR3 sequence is CSVEVQGGQRTEAFF. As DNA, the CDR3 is TGCAGCGTTGAAGTTCAGGGAGGCCAACGGACTGAAGCTTTCTTT.

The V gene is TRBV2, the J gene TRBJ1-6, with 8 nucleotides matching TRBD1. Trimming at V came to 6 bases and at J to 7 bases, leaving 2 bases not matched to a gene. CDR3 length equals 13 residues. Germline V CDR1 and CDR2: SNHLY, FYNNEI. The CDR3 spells CASRTGENSPLHF. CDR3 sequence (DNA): TGTGCCAGCAGGACAGGGGAAAATTCACCCCTCCACTTT.

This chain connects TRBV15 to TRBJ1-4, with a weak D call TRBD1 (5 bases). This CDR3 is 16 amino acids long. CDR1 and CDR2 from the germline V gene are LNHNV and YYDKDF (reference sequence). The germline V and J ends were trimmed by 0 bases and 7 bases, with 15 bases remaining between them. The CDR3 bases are TGTGCCACCAGCAGAGATGAAAGGGGAGGGCGTGAAAAACTGTTTTTT. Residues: CATSRDERGGREKLFF.

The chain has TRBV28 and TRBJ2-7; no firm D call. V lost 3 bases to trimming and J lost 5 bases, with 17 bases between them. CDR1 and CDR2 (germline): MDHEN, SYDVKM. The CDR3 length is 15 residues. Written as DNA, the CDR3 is TGTGCCAGCAGTTTCACCACGCCGGGTCGTAACGAGCAGTACTTC. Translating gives CASSFTTPGRNEQYF. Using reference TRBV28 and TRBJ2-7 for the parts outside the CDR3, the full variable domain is DVKVTQSSRYLVKRTGEKVFLECVQDMDHENMFWYRQDPGLGLRLIYFSYDVKMKEKGDIPEGYSVSREKKERFSLILESASTNQTSMYLCASSFTTPGRNEQYFGPGTRLTVT.

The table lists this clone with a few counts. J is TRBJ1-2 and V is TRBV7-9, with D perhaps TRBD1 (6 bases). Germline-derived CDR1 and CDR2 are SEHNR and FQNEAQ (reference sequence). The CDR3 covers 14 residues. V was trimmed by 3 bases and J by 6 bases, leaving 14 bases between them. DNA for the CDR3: TGTGCCAGCAGCTTCAGACAGGACCTGGATGGCTACACCTTC. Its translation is CASSFRQDLDGYTF. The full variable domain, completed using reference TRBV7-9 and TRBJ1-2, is DTGVSQNPRHKITKRGQNVTFRCDPISEHNRLYWYRQTLGQGPEFLTYFQNEAQLEKSRLLSDRFSAERPKGSFSTLEIQRTEQGDSAMYLCASSFRQDLDGYTFGSGTRLTVV.

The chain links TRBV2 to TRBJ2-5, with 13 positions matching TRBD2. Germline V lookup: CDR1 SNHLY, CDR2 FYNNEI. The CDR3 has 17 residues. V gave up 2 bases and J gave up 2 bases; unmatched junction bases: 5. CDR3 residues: CASSETLAGGFQETQYF. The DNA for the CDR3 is TGTGCCAGCAGTGAAACACTAGCGGGAGGGTTTCAAGAGACCCAGTACTTC.

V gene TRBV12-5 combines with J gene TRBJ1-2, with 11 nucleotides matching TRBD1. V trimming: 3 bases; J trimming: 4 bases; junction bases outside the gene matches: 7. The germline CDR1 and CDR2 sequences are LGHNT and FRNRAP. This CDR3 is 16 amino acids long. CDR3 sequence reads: CASGFLGQGVVYGYTF. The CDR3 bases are TGTGCTAGTGGTTTCCTGGGACAGGGGGTCGTCTATGGCTACACCTTC.

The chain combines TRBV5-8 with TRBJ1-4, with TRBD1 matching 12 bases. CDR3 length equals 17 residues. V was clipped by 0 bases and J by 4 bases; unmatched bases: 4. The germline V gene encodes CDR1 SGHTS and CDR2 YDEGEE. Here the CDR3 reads CASSLAGQGADNEKLFF. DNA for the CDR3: TGTGCCAGCAGCTTGGCGGGACAGGGGGCGGATAATGAAAAACTGTTTTTT.

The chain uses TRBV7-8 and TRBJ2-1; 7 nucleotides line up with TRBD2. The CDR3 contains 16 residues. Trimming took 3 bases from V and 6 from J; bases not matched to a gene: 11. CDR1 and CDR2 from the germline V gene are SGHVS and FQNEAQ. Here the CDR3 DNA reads TGTGCCAGCAGCTTCTATGCGGGAGAGGTCATCAATGAGCAGTTCTTC. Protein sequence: CASSFYAGEVINEQFF.

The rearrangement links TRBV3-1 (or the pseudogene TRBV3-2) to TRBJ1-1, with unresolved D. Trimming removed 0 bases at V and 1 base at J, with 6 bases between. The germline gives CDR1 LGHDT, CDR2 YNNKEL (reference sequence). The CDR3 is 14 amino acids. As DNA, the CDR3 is TGTGCCAGCAGCCAAGATCGGAGGAACACTGAAGCTTTCTTT. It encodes CASSQDRRNTEAFF.